A single sample is the source of the 11 T cell receptor beta chains below, sequenced in a study of cytomegalovirus exposure and HLA in healthy donors. In the PCR, 60 Vbeta and 13 Jbeta primers were used. Sequenced by immunoSEQ multiplex PCR; TCRdb stores in-frame clones only, minus some. The data contain about 85,000 clones, around 77% of them singletons. Sequenced material: PBMCs. The receptors were sampled from a boy younger than 18 in good health and CMV-seronegative.

The genes are TRBV6-6 and TRBJ2-3; D may be TRBD2 (6 bases). The CDR3 covers 16 residues. Germline values: CDR1 MNHNY, CDR2 SVGAGI (reference sequence). Trimming shortened V by 5 bases and J by 3 bases, and 18 bases separated the two germline ends. Written as DNA, the CDR3 is TGTGCCAGCAGTAAACGCCGGGACTTTAGTACAGATACGCAGTATTTT. Translation: CASSKRRDFSTDTQYF.

This clone was detected a few times. The chain is built from TRBV2 and TRBJ1-5; D gene ambiguous. The CDR3 totals 12 residues. Germline lookup yields CDR1 SNHLY and CDR2 FYNNEI. The V end was cut by 2 bases, the J end by 5 bases, with 4 bases between. The DNA for the CDR3 is TGTGCCAGCAGTGAAACGGATCAGCCCCAGCATTTT. This translates into CASSETDQPQHF.

The chain uses TRBV28 and TRBJ2-7; TRBD2 agrees at 11 bases. After removal of 6 bases from V and 4 bases from J, the junction contained 11 bases not matched to a gene. This CDR3 has 16 residues. From germline, CDR1 is MDHEN and CDR2 SYDVKM. The CDR3 region is CASRRRRLAGFYEQYF. DNA for the CDR3: TGTGCCAGCAGACGAAGGCGACTAGCGGGATTTTACGAGCAGTACTTC. Full variable domain (rest looked up from reference TRBV28 and TRBJ2-7): DVKVTQSSRYLVKRTGEKVFLECVQDMDHENMFWYRQDPGLGLRLIYFSYDVKMKEKGDIPEGYSVSREKKERFSLILESASTNQTSMYLCASRRRRLAGFYEQYFGPGTRLTVT.

On this clone itself: The junction differs from germline at one of its ends, possibly a read error. V is TRBV12-5 and J is TRBJ1-1; D uncertain. CDR3 size: 11 residues. Germline values: CDR1 LGHNT, CDR2 FRNRAP. The CDR3 spells CASGLNSEAFF. CDR3 DNA: TGTGCTAGTGGTTTGAACTCTGAAGCTTTCTTT.

The chain joins TRBV6-5 to TRBJ1-5; D not certain. CDR1 is MNHEY, CDR2 SVGAGI, per germline. This CDR3 has 15 residues. V dropped 6 bases and J dropped 0 bases, with 12 bases sitting between them. Here the CDR3 DNA reads TGTGCCAGCAGAAGCGGACGGTATAGCAATCAGCCCCAGCATTTT. Translation: CASRSGRYSNQPQHF.

The V call is TRBV29-1, the J call TRBJ2-1; 9 bases fit TRBD2. The CDR3 runs to 15 residues. V lost 4 bases, J lost 4 bases, and 8 bases stayed unmatched. CDR1 and CDR2 (germline): SQVTM, ANQGSEA. The CDR3 nucleotides read TGCAGCGTTGGGGGCGGGAGGGAGGGGTACAATGAGCAGTTCTTC. This gives the protein CSVGGGREGYNEQFF.

This clone was recorded once. The rearrangement links TRBV29-1 to TRBJ2-7; perhaps TRBD2 as D (6 bases). The CDR3 covers 13 residues. The V gene lost 5 bases and the J gene lost 2 bases, with 13 bases spanning the gap. Germline CDR1 reads SQVTM; CDR2 reads ANQGSEA. In DNA form, the CDR3 reads TGCAGCGTTAAGTCTAGCGAGACCTACGAGCAGTACTTC. It specifies CSVKSSETYEQYF.

The rearrangement links TRBV4-1 to TRBJ2-3, with 12 bases matching TRBD2. The CDR3 contains 15 residues. The junction had 0 bases not matched to a gene; V was cut back by 1 base and J by 4 bases. The germline CDR1 and CDR2 sequences are MGHRA and YSYEKL. The CDR3 region is CASSQGLAGADTQYF. In nucleotides, the CDR3 is TGCGCCAGCAGCCAAGGACTAGCGGGGGCAGATACGCAGTATTTT.

The chain combines TRBV14 with TRBJ2-2, with D tentatively TRBD2 (5 bases). Between the trimmed V and J ends, which lost 3 bases and 4 bases, there was a span of 12 bases. The germline V gene encodes CDR1 SGHDN and CDR2 FVKESK. The CDR3 is 15 amino acids. This chain's CDR3 is CASSQGSLPTGELFF. The CDR3 DNA reads as TGTGCCAGCAGCCAGGGGAGTCTCCCCACCGGGGAGCTGTTTTTT.

This clone came up once. The V call is TRBV7-9, the J call TRBJ2-2, with D unclear. CDR3 size: 14 residues. Trimming left V 1 base short and J 6 bases short, with 9 bases between. Germline values: CDR1 SEHNR, CDR2 FQNEAQ (reference sequence). The CDR3 DNA is TGTGCCAGCAGCTTAGATCCCAATTCCGGGGAGCTGTTTTTT. This sequence encodes CASSLDPNSGELFF.

The J gene is TRBJ1-1, the V gene TRBV7-6; 10 bases agree with TRBD1. V shed 1 base and J 1 base; nucleotides not matched to a gene: 0. The CDR3 has 15 amino acids. Germline values: CDR1 SGHVS, CDR2 FNYEAQ. In DNA form, the CDR3 reads TGTGCCAGCAGCTTAGGACAGGGGGCGAACACTGAAGCTTTCTTT. Its protein product is CASSLGQGANTEAFF.